This record looks at one T cell receptor (beta chain) sequence and its context. This sample is part of a study of T cells in Graves' hyperthyroidism and ophthalmopathy. RNA transcripts provided the source from which TCR beta CDR3 regions were amplified. A first-round RT-PCR of the TCR CDR3 used the HTBI primer set. Using its own MiXCR run on the multiplex PCR reads, TCRdb lists one record per CDR3 protein. The sample lists under 650,000 distinct CDR3 sequences; around 16% were seen once. V was cut by 0 bases and J by 7 bases, with 13 bases left in between. From germline, CDR1 is SGDLS and CDR2 YYNGEE. The CDR3 sequence is 15 residues long.

This TCR came from a woman younger than 45 with Graves' hyperthyroidism. V and J are TRBV9 and TRBJ1-4, with a tentative D call TRBD1 (6 bases). Source material: blood. The CDR3 loop is CASSVDSGTFEKLFF. The CDR3 DNA reads as TGTGCCAGCAGCGTAGACTCAGGGACATTTGAAAAACTGTTTTTT.